This T cell receptor (beta chain) is from a study of neoadjuvant nivolumab and ipilimumab in lung cancer. Regarding the study as a whole: A small number of samples were TCR sequenced. Resected tumors had greater TCR richness and clonality than uninvolved lung.

Per germline, CDR1 SGHNT and CDR2 YENEEA. The CDR3 consists of 13 residues. The ends lost 5 bases at V and 7 bases at J; junction bases unmatched: 4. On this clone: Its antigen remains unidentified.

Data came from immunoSEQ multiplex PCR; TCRdb stores just in-frame clones and leaves some out. The repertoire holds 4,500 to 5,500 clones, with around three quarters as singletons. This sequence originates from an adult with non-small cell lung cancer. Some clones in this sample may be carry-over from other donors' samples. Sequencing was performed on normal lung tissue adjacent to the tumor, taken after neoadjuvant nivolumab, alone or with ipilimumab, at or shortly before surgery. The chain carries TRBV11-3 and TRBJ2-7; TRBD2 matches at 11 bases. CDR3 amino acids: CASSPGTSGEQYF. CDR3 coding DNA: TGTGCCAGCAGCCCCGGGACTAGCGGTGAGCAGTACTTC.